Presented here are 7 T cell receptor beta chains from one specimen sequenced in a study of blood T cell repertoires in COVID-19. The assay was immunoSEQ multiplex PCR, and TCRdb's table has in-frame clones only and misses some. Here the sample spans about 120,000 clones, around 84% being singletons. The sequenced material came from peripheral blood. These receptors all stem from a man aged 35 to 55 with acute or convalescent COVID-19.

The chain carries TRBV6-2 or TRBV6-3 and TRBJ2-7, with 10 bases identical to TRBD2. V trimming: 5 bases; J trimming: 2 bases; junction bases outside the gene matches: 6. This CDR3 contains 15 residues. Germline V gene data show CDR1 as MNHEY and CDR2 as SVGEGT. As DNA, the CDR3 is TGTGCCAGCAGTCCCCGAGCGGGGGGGCCCTACGAGCAGTACTTC. It encodes CASSPRAGGPYEQYF.

The rearrangement links TRBV27 to TRBJ2-2; D may be TRBD2 (6 bases). Germline CDR1 MNHEY, CDR2 SMNVEV (reference sequence). The V end lost 5 bases, the J end lost 0 bases, and 13 bases lay between the germline ends. There are 16 residues in the CDR3. Here the CDR3 DNA reads TGTGCCAGCAGTCGTATAGCGGTTCCGAACACCGGGGAGCTGTTTTTT. This sequence encodes CASSRIAVPNTGELFF.

This chain's CDR3 is CSVVDRGGPNYGYTF. CDR3 bases: TGCAGCGTTGTCGACAGGGGGGGGCCAAACTATGGCTACACCTTC. The chain carries TRBV29-1 and TRBJ1-2; 9 nucleotides agree with TRBD1. The V segment lost 4 bases and the J segment 2 bases; nucleotides outside the gene matches: 8. Germline V CDR1 and CDR2: SQVTM, ANQGSEA. This CDR3 comprises 15 residues.

The chain has TRBV7-3 and TRBJ2-1; 8 nucleotides agree with TRBD2. The CDR3 is made up of 14 amino acids. The trim removed 2 bases at V and 5 bases at J, leaving 2 bases unmatched. CDR1 and CDR2 from the germline V gene are SGHTA and FQGTGA. The DNA for the CDR3 is TGTGCCAGCAGCTTAGCGGGGGGTAACAATGAGCAGTTCTTC. Translating it yields CASSLAGGNNEQFF.

The CDR3 region is CASSTTGQMNTEAFF. CDR3 sequence (DNA): TGTGCCAGCAGCACCACGGGACAGATGAACACTGAAGCTTTCTTT. The V gene is TRBV11-2, the J gene TRBJ1-1; 7 bases agree with TRBD1. Germline assignment: CDR1 SGHAT and CDR2 FQNNGV. The CDR3 has 15 residues. With V trimmed by 5 bases and J by 0 bases, 6 bases remained unmatched.

This CDR3 reads CASSQDKGGLNIQYF. CDR3 nucleotides: TGCGCCAGCAGCCAAGATAAGGGGGGGCTAAACATTCAGTACTTC. The chain has TRBV4-1 and TRBJ2-4; D is possibly TRBD2 (7 bases). The CDR3 extends over 15 amino acids. Per germline, CDR1 MGHRA and CDR2 YSYEKL. The V gene lost 0 bases and the J gene lost 6 bases, with 12 bases spanning the gap.

This clone was observed at least ten times. The V gene is TRBV23-1, the J gene TRBJ2-2; weak D call: TRBD2 (6 bases). TRBV23-1 is recorded as an ORF, its role being uncertain. Deletions cut 2 bases from V and 0 bases from J, with 10 bases between. There are 16 residues in the CDR3. CDR3 DNA sequence: TGCGCCAGCAGTCAACCTGGAGGGACGAACACCGGGGAGCTGTTTTTT. Translation gives CASSQPGGTNTGELFF.